These 21 T cell receptor beta chains share one sample of origin, sequenced in a study of T-cell reconstitution after alpha-beta-depleted transplantation in children. Unique molecular identifiers were incorporated when the TCRbeta library was constructed. MiXCR, applied by TCRdb to the PCR reads, yields one record per CDR3 protein. The table includes about 870,000 distinct CDR3 sequences, approximately 15% detected once. The specimen comprised PBMCs, mostly from graft donor cells, sampled 360 days after TCRalphabeta/CD19-depleted stem cell transplant. These receptors were collected from a male patient aged 10-17 years who had a stem cell transplant for acute lymphoblastic leukemia, so the T cells may come from the graft donor.

Comment on this clonotype: This could be a read error, since a much larger clone is one nucleotide away. V usage is TRBV5-1 and J usage is TRBJ2-7, with a tentative D call TRBD1 (6 bases). The CDR3 has 13 amino acids. Germline V gene sequence: CDR1 SGHRS, CDR2 YFSETQ. The CDR3 bases are TGCGCCAGCAGCTGGACAGCAGAATACGAGCACTACTTC. Translating gives CASSWTAEYEHYF.

A remark on this clonotype: A single base separates this from a much larger clone, so it may be a read error. The chain combines TRBV5-1 with TRBJ2-5; 10 nucleotides match TRBD2. The germline V gene encodes CDR1 SGHRS and CDR2 YFSETQ. J was trimmed by 9 bases and V by 2 bases; bases with no gene match: 13. CDR3 size: 16 residues. The CDR3 DNA follows: TGCGCCAGCAGCTTTGCCGGGACTAGCGTGGGGGAGCCCCAGTACTTC. Residues: CASSFAGTSVGEPQYF. Variable domain in full (rest from reference TRBV5-1 and TRBJ2-5): KAGVTQTPRYLIKTRGQQVTLSCSPISGHRSVSWYQQTPGQGLQFLFEYFSETQRNKGNFPGRFSGRQFSNSRSEMNVSTLELGDSALYLCASSFAGTSVGEPQYFGPGTRLLVL.

This clonotype was recorded at least ten times. The chain employs TRBV5-1 and TRBJ2-3, with a weak D call TRBD1 (6 bases). This CDR3 is 15 amino acids long. V was pared by 4 bases and J by 0 bases, with 12 bases between. CDR1 SGHRS and CDR2 YFSETQ come from the germline V gene. CDR3 sequence (DNA): TGCGCCAGCAGCACGGGACACTTAAGCACAGATACGCAGTATTTT. It translates to CASSTGHLSTDTQYF.

This clonotype showed up just a few times. The chain has TRBV29-1 and TRBJ2-7; the D gene is possibly TRBD1 (6 bases). The CDR3 covers 13 residues. The germline gives CDR1 SQVTM, CDR2 ANQGSEA. V lost 4 bases and J lost 6, with 16 bases in between. Here the CDR3 DNA reads TGCAGCGTTGGAGGGACAAGAGTCTCCGAGCAGTACTTC. Its translation: CSVGGTRVSEQYF.

Of note for this clonotype: A junction boundary mismatches the germline segment, possibly from a read error. J is TRBJ1-1 and V is TRBV2; D not resolved. The germline V gene has CDR1 SNHLY and CDR2 FYNNEI. The CDR3 consists of 14 residues. The DNA of the CDR3 is TGTGCCAGCAGCGAAGACACTTCGAACACTGAAGCTTTCTTT. It is translated as CASSEDTSNTEAFF.

The chain carries TRBV20-1 and TRBJ1-1; D is undetermined. This CDR3 has 13 amino acids. With 7 bases removed from V and 1 base from J, the gap between germline ends came to 13 bases. CDR1 and CDR2 (germline): DFQATT, SNEGSKA (reference sequence). In DNA form, the CDR3 reads TGCAGTGTCACTGACATACCGAACACTGAAGCTTTCTTT. It codes for CSVTDIPNTEAFF.

The table lists this clonotype with a few counts. The chain uses TRBV5-1 and TRBJ2-4; D unclear. The CDR3 has 13 amino acids. Germline V gene sequence: CDR1 SGHRS, CDR2 YFSETQ. V was clipped by 0 bases and J by 14 bases, with 15 bases between them. CDR3 sequence reads: CASSLAGATYEYF. CDR3 sequence (DNA): TGCGCCAGCAGCTTGGCCGGAGCAACCTATGAGTACTTC.

The gene calls are TRBV11-2 and TRBJ2-5; the match to TRBD1 covers 8 bases. The CDR3 length is 17 residues. V lost 2 bases to trimming and J lost 5 bases; unmatched junction nucleotides: 13. Germline CDR1 SGHAT, CDR2 FQNNGV. CDR3 nucleotide sequence: TGTGCCAGCAGCTTACGGGGGACAGGACCCCGGCGGGAGACCCAGTACTTC. Translated, it gives CASSLRGTGPRRETQYF.

J is TRBJ2-1 and V is TRBV29-1; a weak D match, TRBD1 (7 bases). V lost 8 bases to trimming and J lost 3 bases, with 17 bases between them. Germline assignment: CDR1 SQVTM and CDR2 ANQGSEA. The CDR3 has 14 amino acids. The CDR3 loop reads CSPVFRGDYNEQFF. The CDR3 region has the DNA TGCAGCCCTGTGTTCAGGGGGGACTACAATGAGCAGTTCTTC.

The sample holds a few counts of this clonotype. The V call is TRBV5-1, the J call TRBJ2-7; 12 nucleotides match TRBD1. Trimming cost V 3 bases and J 3 bases; bases outside gene matches: 10. The CDR3 is 17 amino acids. Germline V gene lookup returns CDR1 SGHRS and CDR2 YFSETQ. CDR3 protein: CASSWGQGALSLYEQYF. CDR3 DNA sequence: TGCGCCAGCAGCTGGGGACAGGGGGCGTTATCCCTCTACGAGCAGTACTTC. Combining the CDR3 with reference TRBV5-1 and TRBJ2-7 gives the whole variable domain KAGVTQTPRYLIKTRGQQVTLSCSPISGHRSVSWYQQTPGQGLQFLFEYFSETQRNKGNFPGRFSGRQFSNSRSEMNVSTLELGDSALYLCASSWGQGALSLYEQYFGPGTRLTVT.

This clonotype appeared a few times. The V call is TRBV7-6, the J call TRBJ1-1; D is unclear. The V end was cut by 3 bases, the J end by 7 bases, with 18 bases between. The CDR3 sequence is 15 residues long. Germline CDR1 reads SGHVS; CDR2 reads FNYEAQ. DNA for the CDR3: TGTGCCAGCAGCTTTTCTCAGCGGGCTTGGGATGAAGCTTTCTTT. Translating it yields CASSFSQRAWDEAFF.

The rearrangement uses TRBV7-6 and TRBJ2-7, with D perhaps TRBD1 (6 bases). The CDR3 consists of 15 residues. Germline V gene sequence: CDR1 SGHVS, CDR2 FNYEAQ. V was shortened by 2 bases and J by 6 bases, with 17 bases between the two germline ends. The CDR3 DNA sequence: TGTGCCAGCAGCTTATTGCCAGGGGAAAACCCCGAGCAGTACTTC. Its protein product is CASSLLPGENPEQYF.

V gene TRBV15 combines with J gene TRBJ1-2; D is undetermined. Trimming cost V 0 bases and J 8 bases, with 7 bases left between them. Germline V lookup: CDR1 LNHNV, CDR2 YYDKDF (reference sequence). This CDR3 has 12 residues. The CDR3 sequence is CATSRDISGYTF. In nucleotides, the CDR3 is TGTGCCACCAGCAGAGACATCTCGGGCTACACCTTC.

Many counts were recorded for this clonotype. The rearrangement joins TRBV6-5 to TRBJ2-2; D unclear. The CDR3 has 13 amino acids. Trimming stripped 2 bases from V and 7 bases from J, with 8 bases between. The germline gives CDR1 MNHEY, CDR2 SVGAGI. In DNA, the CDR3 is TGTGCCAGCAGTTACCCGACTGGCGGGGAGCTGTTTTTT. Residues: CASSYPTGGELFF.

The chain recombines TRBV7-8 with TRBJ2-2; 8 bases match TRBD2. Germline V gives CDR1 SGHVS, CDR2 FQNEAQ. V shed 5 bases and J 4 bases; nucleotides not matched to a gene: 12. CDR3 length: 17 amino acids. CDR3 in amino acids: CASSPPQGTSVTGELFF. DNA of the CDR3: TGTGCCAGCAGCCCCCCGCAGGGGACTAGTGTCACCGGGGAGCTGTTTTTT.

This clonotype was counted only a few times. The rearrangement joins TRBV15 to TRBJ1-4; D ambiguous. V was shortened by 3 bases and J by 0 bases, with 8 bases between the two germline ends. Germline V gene sequence: CDR1 LNHNV, CDR2 YYDKDF (reference sequence). The CDR3 covers 15 residues. CDR3 in amino acids: CATSRTVATNEKLFF. DNA for the CDR3: TGTGCCACCAGCAGGACGGTAGCAACTAATGAAAAACTGTTTTTT.

This clonotype was observed a few times. The chain employs TRBV5-5 and TRBJ2-7, with 7 bases matching TRBD2. CDR1 SGHKS and CDR2 YYEKEE come from the germline V gene (reference sequence). The CDR3 runs 15 residues. With V trimmed by 2 bases and J by 0 bases, 5 bases remained unmatched. The CDR3 protein is CASSFTLAVSYEQYF. For the CDR3, the DNA is TGTGCCAGCAGCTTCACCCTAGCGGTCTCCTACGAGCAGTACTTC.

The gene calls are TRBV7-9 and TRBJ2-5, with unresolved D. The CDR3 has 12 amino acids. V was clipped by 4 bases and J by 5 bases, with 8 bases between them. Per germline, CDR1 SEHNR and CDR2 FQNEAQ (reference sequence). CDR3 in amino acids: CASSSTAETQYF. CDR3 coding DNA: TGTGCCAGCAGCTCCACTGCGGAGACCCAGTACTTC.

The sample holds a few counts of this clonotype. The V and J genes are TRBV6-4 and TRBJ2-1; 9 bases map to TRBD2. The CDR3 has 16 residues. Germline lookup yields CDR1 MRHNA and CDR2 SNTAGT. V gave up 0 bases and J gave up 2 bases; unmatched junction bases: 2. CDR3 region: CASSDSREGPYNEQFF. The CDR3 DNA reads TGTGCCAGCAGTGACTCGCGGGAGGGCCCCTACAATGAGCAGTTCTTC.

In this sample, this clonotype turned up a few times. The chain employs TRBV12-3 or TRBV12-4 and TRBJ2-2; 8 bases agree with TRBD1. J lost 2 bases, V lost 7 bases, and 6 bases had no gene match. This CDR3 has 15 amino acids. The CDR3 DNA is TGTGCCAGCAACCGGGACAGGCGAAACACCGGGGAGCTGTTTTTT. Translated: CASNRDRRNTGELFF.

The chain recombines TRBV11-2 with TRBJ1-1; D might be TRBD1 (5 bases). The CDR3 covers 14 residues. The germline CDR1 and CDR2 sequences are SGHAT and FQNNGV. V gave up 5 bases and J gave up 3 bases, with 13 bases separating them. The chain's CDR3 is CASSPFLGDTEAFF. Here the CDR3 DNA reads TGTGCCAGCAGCCCCTTTTTGGGGGACACTGAAGCTTTCTTT. Combining the CDR3 with reference TRBV11-2 and TRBJ1-1 gives the whole variable domain EAGVAQSPRYKIIEKRQSVAFWCNPISGHATLYWYQQILGQGPKLLIQFQNNGVVDDSQLPKDRFSAERLKGVDSTLKIQPAKLEDSAVYLCASSPFLGDTEAFFGQGTRLTVV.